Presented here are 8 T cell receptor beta chains from one specimen sequenced in a study of T cell clonality in common variable immunodeficiency. Their recognized antigens are unknown. Study conclusions and caveats: Fewer deletions and N-nucleotide insertions were reportedly seen in common variable immunodeficiency TCR beta sequences.

The repertoire was sequenced with immunoSEQ multiplex PCR; TCRdb's copy has only in-frame clones and lacks some. There are about 34,000 clones in the sample, none observed a single time. The material sequenced was peripheral blood mononuclear cells. These receptors all stem from a human donor with common variable immunodeficiency.

In its sample, this clone was seen many times. Read data end 3 residues before the CDR3 end; the end is taken from the germline J gene. The V and J genes are TRBV29-1 and TRBJ2-7, with 10 bases that match TRBD1. The CDR3 is 16 residues long. Germline CDR1 is SQVTM and CDR2 is ANQGSEA. The V segment lost 1 base and the J segment 0 bases; nucleotides outside the gene matches: 6. CDR3 in amino acids: CSVEAPGQGTSYEQYF. The covered CDR3 bases are TGCAGCGTTGAAGCTCCGGGACAGGGGACCTCCTACGAG.

A few counts support this clone. From the germline J gene comes the end of the CDR3, since the read stops 3 residues before it. The chain is built from TRBV5-6 and TRBJ2-7, with D perhaps matching TRBD1 (5 bases). Germline loops: CDR1 SGHDT, CDR2 YYEEEE. V was clipped by 4 bases and J by 2 bases, with 13 bases between them. This CDR3 has 14 amino acids. The sequenced part of the CDR3 DNA is TGTGCCAGCAGCACCTTACAGGTGCCCTACGAG. It encodes CASSTLQVPYE. The full CDR3 protein is CASSTLQVPYEQYF.

Remarks on this clone: The DNA ends 3 residues before the CDR3 does, and the rest of the CDR3 is filled in from the germline J gene. The chain employs TRBV5-1 and TRBJ2-3, with 7 bases lining up with TRBD2. Germline trimming cut 6 bases from V and 3 bases from J; bases unmatched to any gene: 7. CDR3 length: 14 residues. The germline gives CDR1 SGHRS, CDR2 YFSETQ. The CDR3 is CASTTGGVTDTQYF. The CDR3 bases that were read are TGCGCCAGCACCACGGGGGGAGTGACAGATACG.

As for this clone: Coverage ceases 3 residues before the CDR3 finishes, and the germline J gene fills in the end. This chain links TRBV7-6 with TRBJ1-2; a possible D gene is TRBD1 (6 bases). The CDR3 covers 15 residues. The germline gives CDR1 SGHVS, CDR2 FNYEAQ. Trimming took off 5 bases at V and 2 bases at J, with 15 bases between the two ends. Partial CDR3 DNA: TGTGCCAGCAGCCCGATGGGGGCGGTGAACTATGGC. As protein: CASSPMGAVNYG. The complete CDR3 sequence is CASSPMGAVNYGYTF.

This clone was seen at least ten times. The CDR3 end is not reached by the read, which stops 3 residues before it; the germline J gene fills it in. This sequence joins TRBV29-1 and TRBJ1-1; D remains unclear. From germline, CDR1 is SQVTM and CDR2 ANQGSEA. This CDR3 is built from 12 residues. The V end lost 4 bases, the J end lost 0 bases, and 6 bases lay between the germline ends. CDR3 protein: CSVGGMNTEAFF. The CDR3 bases that were read are TGCAGCGTTGGAGGTATGAACACTGAA.

This clone was seen more than once but under ten times. The read ends 3 residues early relative to the CDR3; the germline J gene fills the gap. This rearrangement joins TRBV6-1 to TRBJ2-7; TRBD1 matches 7 bases. Germline V lookup: CDR1 MNHNS, CDR2 SASEGT. Trimming took 4 bases from V and 0 from J; bases not matched to a gene: 6. The CDR3 has 15 amino acids. The CDR3 here is CASSARQGHSYEQYF. CDR3 DNA, as far as it was read: TGTGCCAGCAGTGCACGACAGGGACACTCCTACGAG.

This clone was seen many times. The observed sequence ends 3 residues before the CDR3 terminus, with the missing tail filled in from the germline J gene. The J gene is TRBJ1-4, the V gene TRBV20-1, with D unclear. This CDR3 spans 14 amino acids. Germline V gives CDR1 DFQATT, CDR2 SNEGSKA (reference sequence). The ends were cut back, 1 base at V and 5 bases at J, with 11 bases in the middle. The covered CDR3 bases are TGCAGTGCTAGAGTGTCTGAGAGGAATGAAAAA. This sequence encodes CSARVSERNEK. The CDR3 in its entirety is CSARVSERNEKLFF.

This clone was found many times. The read ends 3 residues before the CDR3 terminus; that terminus is restored from the germline J gene. The chain joins TRBV7-9 to TRBJ2-3; 8 nucleotides line up with TRBD2. From germline, CDR1 is SEHNR and CDR2 FQNEAQ (reference sequence). V lost 11 bases and J lost 3; bases outside the gene matches: 10. There are 14 residues in the CDR3. Here the CDR3 reads CAGQAGDETDTQYF. The CDR3 bases that were read are TGTGCCGGTCAAGCGGGAGATGAGACAGATACG.